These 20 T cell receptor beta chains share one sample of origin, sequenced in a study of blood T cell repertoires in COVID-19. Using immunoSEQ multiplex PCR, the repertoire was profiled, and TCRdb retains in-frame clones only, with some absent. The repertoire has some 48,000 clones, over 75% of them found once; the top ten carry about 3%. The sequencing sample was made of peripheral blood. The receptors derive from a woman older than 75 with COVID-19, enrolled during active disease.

CDR3 in DNA: TGTGCCATCAGTGAGGAGGCCTCTAATTCACCCCTCCACTTT. This sequence encodes CAISEEASNSPLHF. The V and J genes are TRBV10-3 and TRBJ1-6; D not certain. CDR3 size: 14 residues. V lost 2 bases and J lost 6, with 8 bases in between. The germline gives CDR1 ENHRY, CDR2 SYGVKD.

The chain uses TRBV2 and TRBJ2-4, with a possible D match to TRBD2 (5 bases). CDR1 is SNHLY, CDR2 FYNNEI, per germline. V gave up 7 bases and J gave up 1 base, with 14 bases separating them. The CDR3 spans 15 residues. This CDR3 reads CASTLDRGAKNIQYF. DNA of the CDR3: TGTGCCAGCACTTTGGATCGGGGTGCCAAAAACATTCAGTACTTC.

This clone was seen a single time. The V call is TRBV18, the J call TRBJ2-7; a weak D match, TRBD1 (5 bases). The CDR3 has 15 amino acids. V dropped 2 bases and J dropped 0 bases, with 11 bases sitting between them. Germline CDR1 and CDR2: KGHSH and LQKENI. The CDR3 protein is CASSPGRAVSYEQYF. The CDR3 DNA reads TGTGCCAGCTCACCAGGCAGGGCGGTCTCCTACGAGCAGTACTTC.

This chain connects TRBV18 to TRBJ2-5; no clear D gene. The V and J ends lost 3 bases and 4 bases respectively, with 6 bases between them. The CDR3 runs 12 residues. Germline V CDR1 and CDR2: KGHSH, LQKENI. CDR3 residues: CASSPSRETQYF. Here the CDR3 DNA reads TGTGCCAGCTCACCTTCTAGAGAGACCCAGTACTTC.

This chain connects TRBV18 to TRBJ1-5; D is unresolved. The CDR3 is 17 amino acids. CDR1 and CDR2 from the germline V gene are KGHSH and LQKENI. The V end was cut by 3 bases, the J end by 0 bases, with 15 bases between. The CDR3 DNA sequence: TGTGCCAGCTCACCCCGGAGAGGCTTTGATAGCAATCAGCCCCAGCATTTT. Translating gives CASSPRRGFDSNQPQHF.

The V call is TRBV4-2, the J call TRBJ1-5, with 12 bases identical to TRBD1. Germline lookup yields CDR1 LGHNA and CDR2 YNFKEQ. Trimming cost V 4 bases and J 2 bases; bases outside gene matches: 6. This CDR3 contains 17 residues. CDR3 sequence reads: CASSRGQGAAGNQPQHF. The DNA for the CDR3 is TGTGCCAGCAGCCGGGGACAGGGGGCGGCGGGCAATCAGCCCCAGCATTTT.

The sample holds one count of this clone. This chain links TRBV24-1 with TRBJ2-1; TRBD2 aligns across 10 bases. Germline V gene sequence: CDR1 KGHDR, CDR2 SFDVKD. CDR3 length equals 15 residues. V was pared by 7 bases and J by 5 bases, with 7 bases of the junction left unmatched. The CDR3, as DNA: TGTGCCACCAGAGCTGGACTAGCGGTGAACAATGAGCAGTTCTTC. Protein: CATRAGLAVNNEQFF.

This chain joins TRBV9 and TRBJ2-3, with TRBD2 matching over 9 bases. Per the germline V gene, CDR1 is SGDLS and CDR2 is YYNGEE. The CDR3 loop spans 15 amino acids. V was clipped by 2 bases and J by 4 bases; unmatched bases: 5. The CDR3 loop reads CASSVETSGSDTQYF. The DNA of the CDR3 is TGTGCCAGCAGCGTTGAGACTAGCGGTTCAGATACGCAGTATTTT.

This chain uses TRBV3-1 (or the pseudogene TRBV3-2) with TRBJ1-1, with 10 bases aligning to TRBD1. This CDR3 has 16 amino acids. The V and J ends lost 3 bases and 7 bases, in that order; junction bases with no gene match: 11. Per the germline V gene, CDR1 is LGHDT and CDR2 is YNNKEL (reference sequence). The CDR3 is CASSHGTGAKFGEAFF. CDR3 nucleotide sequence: TGTGCCAGCAGCCATGGGACAGGGGCGAAGTTTGGTGAAGCTTTCTTT.

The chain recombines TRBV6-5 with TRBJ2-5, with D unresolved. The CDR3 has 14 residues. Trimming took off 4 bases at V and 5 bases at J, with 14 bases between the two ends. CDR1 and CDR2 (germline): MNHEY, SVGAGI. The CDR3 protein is CASSSRTALETQYF. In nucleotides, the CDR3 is TGTGCCAGCAGTTCGCGTACCGCTCTCGAGACCCAGTACTTC.

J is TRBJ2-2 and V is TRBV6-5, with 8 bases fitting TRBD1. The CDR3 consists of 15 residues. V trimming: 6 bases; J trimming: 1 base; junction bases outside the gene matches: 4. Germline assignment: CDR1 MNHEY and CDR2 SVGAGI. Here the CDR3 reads CASRGQALNTGELFF. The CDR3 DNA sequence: TGTGCCAGCAGGGGACAGGCTCTGAACACCGGGGAGCTGTTTTTT.

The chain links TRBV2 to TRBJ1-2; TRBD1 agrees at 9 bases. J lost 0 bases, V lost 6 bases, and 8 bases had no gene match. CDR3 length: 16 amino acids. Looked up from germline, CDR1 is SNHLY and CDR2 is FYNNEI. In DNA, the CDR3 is TGTGCCAGCAGCGAAAACAGGGGGCTCACTAACTATGGCTACACCTTC. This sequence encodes CASSENRGLTNYGYTF.

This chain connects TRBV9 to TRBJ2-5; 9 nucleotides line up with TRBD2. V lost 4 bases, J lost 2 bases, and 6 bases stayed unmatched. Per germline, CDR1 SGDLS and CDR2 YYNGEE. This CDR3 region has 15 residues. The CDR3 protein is CASSIGTSSQETQYF. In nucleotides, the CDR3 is TGTGCCAGCAGCATTGGGACTAGCAGTCAAGAGACCCAGTACTTC.

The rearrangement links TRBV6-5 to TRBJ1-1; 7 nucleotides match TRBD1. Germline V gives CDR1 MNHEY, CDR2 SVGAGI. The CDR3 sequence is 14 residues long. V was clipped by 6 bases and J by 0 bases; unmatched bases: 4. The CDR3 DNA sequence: TGTGCCAGCAGCCCGGGACAGATGAACACTGAAGCTTTCTTT. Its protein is CASSPGQMNTEAFF.

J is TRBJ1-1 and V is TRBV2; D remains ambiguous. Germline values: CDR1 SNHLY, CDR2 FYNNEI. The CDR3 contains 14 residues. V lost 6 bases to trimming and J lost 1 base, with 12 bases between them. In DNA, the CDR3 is TGTGCCAGCAGCGCGGGCCTTTCGAACACTGAAGCTTTCTTT. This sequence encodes CASSAGLSNTEAFF.

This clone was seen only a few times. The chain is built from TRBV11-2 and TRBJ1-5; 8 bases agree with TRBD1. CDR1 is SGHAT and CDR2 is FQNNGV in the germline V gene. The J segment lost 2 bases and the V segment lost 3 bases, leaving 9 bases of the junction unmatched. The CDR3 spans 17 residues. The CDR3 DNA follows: TGTGCCAGCAGCTTCGGGCAGGGGGCTTTTGGCAATCAGCCCCAGCATTTT. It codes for CASSFGQGAFGNQPQHF.

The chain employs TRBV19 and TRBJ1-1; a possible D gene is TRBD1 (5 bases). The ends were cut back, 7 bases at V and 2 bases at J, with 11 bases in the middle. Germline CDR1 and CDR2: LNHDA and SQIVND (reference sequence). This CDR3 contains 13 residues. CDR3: CASMDTKNTEAFF. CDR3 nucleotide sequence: TGTGCCAGTATGGACACCAAAAACACTGAAGCTTTCTTT.

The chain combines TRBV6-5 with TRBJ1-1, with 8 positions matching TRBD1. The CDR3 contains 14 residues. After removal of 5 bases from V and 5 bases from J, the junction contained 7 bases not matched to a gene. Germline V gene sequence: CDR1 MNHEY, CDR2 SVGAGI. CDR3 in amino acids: CASSLTGGRTEAFF. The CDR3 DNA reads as TGTGCCAGCAGTCTAACAGGGGGAAGAACTGAAGCTTTCTTT.

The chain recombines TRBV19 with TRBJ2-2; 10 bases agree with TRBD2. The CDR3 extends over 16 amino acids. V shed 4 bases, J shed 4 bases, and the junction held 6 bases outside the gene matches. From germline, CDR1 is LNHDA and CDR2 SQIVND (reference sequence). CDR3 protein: CASSRGSGGPTGELFF. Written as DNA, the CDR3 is TGTGCCAGTAGTAGAGGTAGCGGGGGGCCCACCGGGGAGCTGTTTTTT.

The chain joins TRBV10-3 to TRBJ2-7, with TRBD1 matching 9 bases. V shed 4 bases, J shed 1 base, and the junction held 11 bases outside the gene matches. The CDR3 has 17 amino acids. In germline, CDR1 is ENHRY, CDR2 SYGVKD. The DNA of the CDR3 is TGTGCCATCAGTGCCCGGAGTGGGGACAGGGAGTCCTACGAGCAGTACTTC. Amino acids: CAISARSGDRESYEQYF.